This TCR beta chain emerged from a study of T cell repertoires in cytomegalovirus infection. Each CDR3 protein is one row after TCRdb ran MiXCR on the reads. The profile shows approximately 76,000 distinct CDR3 sequences, roughly 40% of them singletons. As regards this clonotype: Its matching antigen is unknown.

Study-wide findings and caveats: Cumulated frequencies of public TCR beta families served to identify carriers of CMV plus the relevant HLA.

In germline, CDR1 is SGHDT, CDR2 YYEEEE. The CDR3 runs to 16 residues. Trimming removed 3 bases from V and 7 bases from J, with 19 bases in between. Sequences were derived from CD8+ T cells from cultured PBMCs, sampled from culture after CMV antigen stimulation. This sequence was found in a human donor in good health (CMV status not recorded). Some clones in this sample may be carry-over from other donors' samples. V is TRBV5-6 and J is TRBJ2-2; TRBD1 is a possible D gene (6 bases). CDR3 in amino acids: CASSSTLQGPYGELFF. The CDR3 region has the DNA TGTGCCAGCAGCTCCACCCTACAGGGTCCTTACGGGGAGCTGTTTTTT. The variable domain in full, with the rest retrieved from reference TRBV5-6 and TRBJ2-2, is DAGVTQSPTHLIKTRGQQVTLRCSPKSGHDTVSWYQQALGQGPQFIFQYYEEEERQRGNFPDRFSGHQFPNYSSELNVNALLLGDSALYLCASSSTLQGPYGELFFGEGSRLTVL.